The rows below give T cell receptor beta chains drawn from one sample of a study of OX40 agonist ivuxolimab in advanced cancers. TCRdb's copy holds only in-frame clones and misses some; the assay was immunoSEQ multiplex PCR. The profile covers roughly 92,000 clones, with around 90% appearing a single time and around 0.15% taken by the ten largest. The material sequenced was CD4+ or CD8+ T cells sorted from blood, taken in a trial of the OX40 agonist ivuxolimab. These receptors were obtained from an adult with an advanced solid tumor such as melanoma, head and neck, liver or kidney cancer. CDR3s include the opening cysteine and the closing phenylalanine or tryptophan. The order of the fields is D gene, clone size, CDR3 length, J gene, V gene, CDR3 DNA, CDR3 protein. The D gene is left open where the match is weak. Expanded clones get a size class; other rows say once, few or many, or leave the size out.

NA	once	19	TRBJ2-1	TRBV7-9	TGTGCCAGCAGCTTGGGGATAATAAGGGACACCTATAACTACAATGAGCAGTTCTTC	CASSLGIIRDTYNYNEQFF
TRBD1	NA	16	TRBJ2-1	TRBV5-4	TGTGCCAGCAGCTCCACCGGGACAGGCATGCCAAATGAGCAGTTCTTC	CASSSTGTGMPNEQFF
NA	NA	14	TRBJ1-5	TRBV6-5	TGTGCCAGCAGCCGCTCCTCCAGCAATCAGCCCCAGCATTTT	CASSRSSSNQPQHF
NA	NA	12	TRBJ2-5	TRBV11-2	TGTGCCAGCAGCCCTAAGTGGGAGACCCAGTACTTC	CASSPKWETQYF
TRBD2	NA	14	TRBJ2-7	TRBV27	TGTGCCAGCAGCAGGACTAGCGGGATTTACGAGCAGTACTTC	CASSRTSGIYEQYF
NA	NA	13	TRBJ1-1	TRBV30	TGTGCCTGGAGTACAGGGATTGTTATTGAAGCTTTCTTT	CAWSTGIVIEAFF
TRBD1	NA	16	TRBJ1-3	TRBV19	TGTGCCAGTACCGTGACAGGGAGTTACTCTGGAAACACCATATATTTT	CASTVTGSYSGNTIYF
NA	NA	14	TRBJ2-7	TRBV6-5	TGTGCCAGCAGTTATGCCGCCGCCCGGAGCGAGCAGTACTTC	CASSYAAARSEQYF
NA	once	14	TRBJ1-2	TRBV19	TGTGCCAGTAGACCCATACCACTCGGCTATGGCTACACCTTC	CASRPIPLGYGYTF
NA	NA	12	TRBJ2-1	TRBV10-3	TGTGCCACCCTAGAGGACGGATTTAAGCAGTTCTTC	CATLEDGFKQFF
TRBD1	NA	17	TRBJ1-4	TRBV27	TGTGCCAGCAGTTTCGATGTCAGGGGGCTTGCTAATGAAAAACTGTTTTTT	CASSFDVRGLANEKLFF
NA	once	13	TRBJ2-7	TRBV5-6	TGTGCCAGCAGCGGGGGACGGTTCTACGAGCAGTACTTC	CASSGGRFYEQYF
TRBD1	once	14	TRBJ2-2	TRBV6-1	TGTGCCAGCAGTACAGGGGTCAACACCGGGGAGCTGTTTTTT	CASSTGVNTGELFF
TRBD2	once	13	TRBJ2-5	TRBV30	TGTGCCTGGACTAGCGGGGGTCTAGGGACCCAGTACTTC	CAWTSGGLGTQYF
TRBD1	NA	15	TRBJ2-7	TRBV2	TGTGCCAGCAGAGGGGACAGACTAACATTGGGCGAGCAGTACTTC	CASRGDRLTLGEQYF
NA	NA	12	TRBJ2-7	TRBV28	TGTGCCAGCAGCCGGGCCTCCTACGAGCAGTACTTC	CASSRASYEQYF
NA	NA	14	TRBJ1-6	TRBV6-1	TGTGCCAGCAGTCCGGAGACAAGAGGGTCACCCCTCCACTTT	CASSPETRGSPLHF
NA	NA	18	TRBJ2-6	TRBV21-1	TGTGCCAGCAGCAAGTGCAGGGGGTCGTGCTGTGGGGCCAACGTCCTGACTTTC	CASSKCRGSCCGANVLTF
NA	NA	15	TRBJ1-6	TRBV30	TGTGCCTGGAAGGGTTGGGGGAAGAGGAATTCACCCCTCCACTTT	CAWKGWGKRNSPLHF
NA	NA	12	TRBJ1-2	TRBV15	TGTGCCACCAGCAGAGATCGAGTGGGCTACACCTTC	CATSRDRVGYTF
NA	few	11	TRBJ2-7	TRBV6-1	TGTGCCAGTAAGATGATCCACGAGCAGTACTTC	CASKMIHEQYF
NA	NA	13	TRBJ1-5	TRBV30	TGTGCCTGCGCCTTAGGGGAGGATCAGCCCCAGCATTTT	CACALGEDQPQHF
NA	once	16	TRBJ2-6	TRBV7-8	TGTGCCAGCAGCATCCTAGGCCCCTCTGGGGCCAACGTCCTGACTTTC	CASSILGPSGANVLTF
NA	NA	16	TRBJ2-2	TRBV30	TGTGCCTGGAAGCTACGAGGGGGGCTAAACACCGGGGAGCTGTTTTTT	CAWKLRGGLNTGELFF
NA	NA	15	TRBJ2-1	TRBV4-1	TGCGCCAGCAGCCAAGTAGGGCAGGGGTACAATGAGCAGTTCTTC	CASSQVGQGYNEQFF
NA	NA	14	TRBJ2-2	TRBV14	TGTGCCAGCAGCCAAATTAGGGAGAGCGGGACACTGTTTTTT	CASSQIRESGTLFF
NA	NA	13	TRBJ2-3	TRBV29-1	TGCAGCGTTGAGATCCCCAGCACAGATACGCAGTATTTT	CSVEIPSTDTQYF
NA	NA	14	TRBJ2-1	TRBV14	TGTGCCAGCAGCCAATTCCCAGGCTACAATGAGCAGTTCTTC	CASSQFPGYNEQFF
NA	once	17	TRBJ2-3	TRBV13	TGTGCCAGCAGCTTAGGTCCCCCTAGCTCCCGCACAGATACGCAGTATTTT	CASSLGPPSSRTDTQYF
NA	NA	12	TRBJ2-7	TRBV6-1	TGTGCCAGCAGCCGAAATTTCTACGAGCAGTACTTC	CASSRNFYEQYF
NA	NA	13	TRBJ2-7	TRBV6-5	TGTGCCAGCAGTTACGGCATCTCCTACGAGCAGTACTTC	CASSYGISYEQYF
NA	few	13	TRBJ1-1	TRBV10-2	TGCGCCAGCAGCCGGGACACCTACACTGAAGCTTTCTTT	CASSRDTYTEAFF
NA	NA	14	TRBJ1-5	TRBV19	TGTGCCAGTAGTATAGATAGAGGGGATCAGCCCCAGCATTTT	CASSIDRGDQPQHF
TRBD2	NA	15	TRBJ2-1	TRBV6-5	TGTGCCAGCACCTACGGGGCTAGCGGGAGTGATGAGCAGTTCTTC	CASTYGASGSDEQFF
NA	NA	15	TRBJ2-3	TRBV14	TGTGCCAGCAGCCCCCTGACACCACACACAGATACGCAGTATTTT	CASSPLTPHTDTQYF
NA	NA	14	TRBJ2-4	TRBV7-6	TGTGCCAGCAGCCAGGACATCCTCGGGAACATTCAGTACTTC	CASSQDILGNIQYF
NA	NA	15	TRBJ1-1	TRBV7-9	TGTGCCAGCAGGTTAAAGGAGGCATGGAACACTGAAGCTTTCTTT	CASRLKEAWNTEAFF
NA	NA	15	TRBJ2-2	TRBV18	TGTGCCAGCTCATCATACAGGGCCTCGGGCGGGGAGCTGTTTTTT	CASSSYRASGGELFF
TRBD1	NA	12	TRBJ1-5	TRBV6-5	TGTGCCACTGGGACAGGGAGTCAGCCCCAGCATTTT	CATGTGSQPQHF
NA	few	17	TRBJ2-3	TRBV10-2	TGCGCCAGCAGTGAGGTCTCAGGGGGAGGGTGGACAGATACGCAGTATTTT	CASSEVSGGGWTDTQYF
NA	NA	14	TRBJ2-7	TRBV27	TGTGCCAGCAGTTTGAATTGGGGATCTTCCGAGCAGTACTTC	CASSLNWGSSEQYF
NA	once	12	TRBJ2-1	TRBV30	TGTGCCTGGACCCGGGCCCTCAATGAGCAGTTCTTC	CAWTRALNEQFF
NA	few	14	TRBJ2-1	TRBV18	TGTGCCAGCTCACCTAGCCGACCCTACAATGAGCAGTTCTTC	CASSPSRPYNEQFF
NA	NA	13	TRBJ1-3	TRBV10-2	TGCGCCAGCGAACCCGATTCTGGAAACACCATATATTTT	CASEPDSGNTIYF
NA	once	15	TRBJ2-3	TRBV30	TGTGCCTGGAGCGCAACCCGAGGTACCACAGATACGCAGTATTTT	CAWSATRGTTDTQYF
NA	NA	12	TRBJ2-1	TRBV6-5	TGTGCAGCGCGGGGCCCCTACAATGAGCAGTTCTTC	CAARGPYNEQFF
NA	NA	14	TRBJ1-1	TRBV19	TGTGCCAGTAGTATAGATCTCGCGGCATTTGAAGCTTTCTTT	CASSIDLAAFEAFF
NA	NA	16	TRBJ2-7	TRBV14	TGTGCCAGCAGCCAAGACATCGGGCTAGGGGTATACGAGCAGTACTTC	CASSQDIGLGVYEQYF
NA	NA	11	TRBJ2-1	TRBV20-1	TGCAGTGCAGGGGAGCGGAGAGAGCAGTTCTTC	CSAGERREQFF
NA	NA	12	TRBJ2-3	TRBV30	TGTGCCTGGACTAGCGATGCAGATACGCAGTATTTT	CAWTSDADTQYF
NA	NA	15	TRBJ2-1	TRBV6-5	TGTGCCAGCAGGCAGACACTGTACCAATACAATGAGCAGTTCTTC	CASRQTLYQYNEQFF
NA	NA	16	TRBJ1-1	TRBV5-1	TGCGCCAGCAGCTTGAGGGTTGGTGGGCGGAACACTGAAGCTTTCTTT	CASSLRVGGRNTEAFF
NA	NA	11	TRBJ1-1	TRBV10-2	TGCGCCAGCAGCGCCCGGGACACAGCTTTCTTT	CASSARDTAFF
TRBD2	NA	16	TRBJ2-1	TRBV5-1	TGCGCCAGCAGCTTGGGTGGCGGGAGGGGGAACAATGAGCAGTTCTTC	CASSLGGGRGNNEQFF
TRBD1	NA	13	TRBJ2-7	TRBV4-2	TGTGCCAGCAGCCAGGGGACAGGGTACGAGCAGTACTTC	CASSQGTGYEQYF
TRBD1	NA	13	TRBJ1-4	TRBV2	TGTGCCAGCATGTACAGGGGTAATGAAAAACTGTTTTTT	CASMYRGNEKLFF